The present entry profiles one T cell receptor beta chain with its context. Per germline, CDR1 ENHRY and CDR2 SYGVKD. The CDR3 is 11 residues long. The V end lost 8 bases, the J end lost 4 bases, and 8 bases lay between the germline ends. The data were obtained in a study of OX40 agonist ivuxolimab in advanced cancers. Study summary: Dose-escalation patients were diagnosed with hepatocellular carcinoma, melanoma, renal cell cancer or head and neck cancer. Participants, approximately 80% male, averaged approximately 56 years of age, ranging from roughly 20 to 85. Partial responses were achieved by three patients, of whom one had hepatocellular carcinoma and two had cutaneous melanoma.

Profiling relied on immunoSEQ multiplex PCR, and the TCRdb table lists in-frame clones only, not all of them. The data show fewer than 85,000 clones, about 88% seen once. The sample here was CD4+ or CD8+ T cells sorted from blood, taken in a trial of the OX40 agonist ivuxolimab. The receptor was derived from an adult with an advanced solid tumor such as melanoma, head and neck, liver or kidney cancer. V is TRBV10-3 and J is TRBJ1-1; possible D gene TRBD1, 5 bases. CDR3 amino acids: CAIGAGTEAFF. In nucleotides, the CDR3 is TGTGCCATCGGGGCGGGCACTGAAGCTTTCTTT.